This is a list of T cell receptor beta chains from one sample in a study of response to subunit inactivated influenza vaccine. MiXCR, applied by TCRdb to the RT-PCR reads, yields one record per CDR3 protein. The sample lists hundreds of thousands of distinct CDR3 sequences; around 14% were seen once. The sample consisted of PBMCs from blood, taken 11 to 12 days after vaccination. Source of these receptors: a man aged 50-60 years who received an inactivated influenza vaccine. Each CDR3 is given with its conserved first and last residue. D genes are given only for firm matches. Size tells how often a clone was seen (once, few, many) or the class of an expanded clone, and some rows leave it out.

V: TRBV28
D: TRBD2
J: TRBJ2-7
size: NA
DNA: TGTGCCAGCAGCATACTAGCGGGAGGAGGCTACGAGCAGTACTTC
CDR3: CASSILAGGGYEQYF

V: TRBV6-1
D: TRBD1
J: TRBJ2-2
size: few
DNA: TGTGCCAGCAGACCGGCCGGGACAGGGATCACCGGGGAGCTGTTTTTT
CDR3: CASRPAGTGITGELFF

V: TRBV30
D: NA
J: TRBJ2-2
size: many
DNA: TGTGCCTGGAGTCGAAAGGGGGACGCCGGGGAGCTGTTTTTT
CDR3: CAWSRKGDAGELFF

V: TRBV18
D: NA
J: TRBJ2-1
size: few
DNA: TGTGCCAGCTCACCTCGCCAGGCTGGCTTGGCTAGGAATGAGCAGTTCTTC
CDR3: CASSPRQAGLARNEQFF

V: TRBV29-1
D: NA
J: TRBJ2-2
size: NA
DNA: TGCAGCGTTGACCCCGGAACGAACACCGGGGAGCTGTTTTTT
CDR3: CSVDPGTNTGELFF

V: TRBV6-5
D: NA
J: TRBJ1-2
size: few
DNA: TGTGCCAGCAGTTACCAGGGTATCTATGGCTACACCTTC
CDR3: CASSYQGIYGYTF

V: TRBV5-1
D: NA
J: TRBJ2-2
size: NA
DNA: TGCGCCAGCAGCTTGATGGGACAAGACACCGGGGAGCTGTTTTTT
CDR3: CASSLMGQDTGELFF

V: TRBV23-1
D: TRBD1
J: TRBJ2-7
size: NA
DNA: TGCGCCAGCAGTCACCGGACAGGCTCCTACGAGCAGTACTTC
CDR3: CASSHRTGSYEQYF

V: TRBV7-2
D: NA
J: TRBJ2-4
size: few
DNA: TGTGCCAGCAGCCACCCAGCCGGGACAGCCAAAAACATTCAGTACTTC
CDR3: CASSHPAGTAKNIQYF

V: TRBV4-1
D: NA
J: TRBJ1-2
size: NA
DNA: TGCGCCAGCAGCCCCCCTGCTGGGGGGGGGCTTAAGAGCTACACCTTC
CDR3: CASSPPAGGGLKSYTF

V: TRBV5-1
D: TRBD1
J: TRBJ1-4
size: NA
DNA: TGCGCCAGCAGCTTGGGTACAGGGGGGAATGAAAAACTGTTTTTT
CDR3: CASSLGTGGNEKLFF

V: TRBV4-3
D: NA
J: TRBJ2-3
size: NA
DNA: TGCGCCAGCAGCCAAATCAGTACGGCCGATACGCAGTATTTT
CDR3: CASSQISTADTQYF

V: TRBV5-1
D: NA
J: TRBJ1-1
size: many
DNA: TGCGCCAGCAGCCTCGGATTGACCACTGAAGCTTTCTTT
CDR3: CASSLGLTTEAFF

V: TRBV3-1
D: NA
J: TRBJ2-5
size: NA
DNA: TGTGCCTGCAGCAAGCCGGTCTCTGGGACTCGCGGCCAAGAGACCCAGTACTTC
CDR3: CACSKPVSGTRGQETQYF

V: TRBV4-3
D: NA
J: TRBJ2-1
size: NA
DNA: TGCGCCAGCAGCCAAGCGAAAGGGAGCTCCTACAATGAGCAGTTCTTC
CDR3: CASSQAKGSSYNEQFF

V: TRBV29-1
D: TRBD1
J: TRBJ1-2
size: few
DNA: TGCAGCGTTGGGGACAGGGGGGTCTATGGCTACACCTTC
CDR3: CSVGDRGVYGYTF

V: TRBV20-1
D: NA
J: TRBJ2-1
size: many
DNA: TGCAGTGGAGAGTTTGGGGGACAAGGAGTCAATGAGCAGTTCTTC
CDR3: CSGEFGGQGVNEQFF

V: TRBV5-1
D: NA
J: TRBJ1-5
size: NA
DNA: TGCGCCAGCAGCTTGGCCTTGGCAAAGGAGGTTCAGCCCCAGCATTTT
CDR3: CASSLALAKEVQPQHF

V: TRBV12-3/TRBV12-4
D: TRBD1
J: TRBJ2-1
size: NA
DNA: TGTGCCAGCAGTACCGGGACAGCCATAAATGAGCAGTTCTTC
CDR3: CASSTGTAINEQFF

V: TRBV29-1
D: TRBD2
J: TRBJ2-1
size: few
DNA: TGCAGCGTAGACCCGGGGACTAGTGCCGAGCAGTTCTTC
CDR3: CSVDPGTSAEQFF

V: TRBV29-1
D: NA
J: TRBJ1-1
size: few
DNA: TGCAGCGTCTTCACCACCAGTAACACTGAAGCTTTCTTT
CDR3: CSVFTTSNTEAFF

V: TRBV9
D: NA
J: TRBJ2-7
size: NA
DNA: TGTGCCAGCAGCGTAGGGGACGGCGGGCGCGAGCAGTACTTC
CDR3: CASSVGDGGREQYF

V: TRBV28
D: TRBD1
J: TRBJ1-2
size: few
DNA: TGTGCCAGCAATTTCTGGTCCGGGACAGGAGGCTACACCTTC
CDR3: CASNFWSGTGGYTF

V: TRBV3-1
D: NA
J: TRBJ2-7
size: NA
DNA: TGTGCCAGCAGCCAAGTTGAGGCGGCCTACGAGCAGTACTTC
CDR3: CASSQVEAAYEQYF

V: TRBV5-1
D: TRBD1
J: TRBJ1-1
size: few
DNA: TGCGCCAGCAGCGTCCGGACAGGGGGGACTTCTGAAGCTTTCTTT
CDR3: CASSVRTGGTSEAFF

V: TRBV3-1
D: TRBD2
J: TRBJ2-3
size: few
DNA: TGTGCCAGCAGCCAAGTCTCGGTAGCGGGAGATACGCAGTATTTT
CDR3: CASSQVSVAGDTQYF

V: TRBV6-1
D: TRBD2
J: TRBJ2-7
size: NA
DNA: TGTGCCAGCAGTCTCTTAGCGGGAGGGCGGGAGCAGTACTTC
CDR3: CASSLLAGGREQYF

V: TRBV29-1
D: NA
J: TRBJ2-1
size: few
DNA: TGCAGCGTGTCTAGGGGACAAGGGGGTGAGCAGTTCTTC
CDR3: CSVSRGQGGEQFF

V: TRBV6-1
D: NA
J: TRBJ1-5
size: NA
DNA: TGTGCCAGCAGTCAAACGATTACAGGTAATCAGCCCCAGCATTTT
CDR3: CASSQTITGNQPQHF

V: TRBV7-2
D: NA
J: TRBJ2-7
size: NA
DNA: TGTGCCAGCAGCTCCCGGACCGGGCGGCAGTACTTC
CDR3: CASSSRTGRQYF